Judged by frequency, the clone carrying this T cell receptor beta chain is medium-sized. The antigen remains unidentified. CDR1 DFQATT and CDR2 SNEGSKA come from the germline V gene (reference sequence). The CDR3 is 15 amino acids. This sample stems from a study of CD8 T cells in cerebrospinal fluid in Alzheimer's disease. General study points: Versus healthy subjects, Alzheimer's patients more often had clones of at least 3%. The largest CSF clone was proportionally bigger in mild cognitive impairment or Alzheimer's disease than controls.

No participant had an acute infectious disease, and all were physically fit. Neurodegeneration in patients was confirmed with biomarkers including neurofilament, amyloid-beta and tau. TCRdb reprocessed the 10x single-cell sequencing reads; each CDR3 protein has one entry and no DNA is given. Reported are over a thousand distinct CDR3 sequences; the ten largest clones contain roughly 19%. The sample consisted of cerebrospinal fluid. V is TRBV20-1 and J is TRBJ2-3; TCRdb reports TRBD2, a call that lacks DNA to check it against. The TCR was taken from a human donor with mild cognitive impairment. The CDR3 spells CSARVRAGGRDTQYF.